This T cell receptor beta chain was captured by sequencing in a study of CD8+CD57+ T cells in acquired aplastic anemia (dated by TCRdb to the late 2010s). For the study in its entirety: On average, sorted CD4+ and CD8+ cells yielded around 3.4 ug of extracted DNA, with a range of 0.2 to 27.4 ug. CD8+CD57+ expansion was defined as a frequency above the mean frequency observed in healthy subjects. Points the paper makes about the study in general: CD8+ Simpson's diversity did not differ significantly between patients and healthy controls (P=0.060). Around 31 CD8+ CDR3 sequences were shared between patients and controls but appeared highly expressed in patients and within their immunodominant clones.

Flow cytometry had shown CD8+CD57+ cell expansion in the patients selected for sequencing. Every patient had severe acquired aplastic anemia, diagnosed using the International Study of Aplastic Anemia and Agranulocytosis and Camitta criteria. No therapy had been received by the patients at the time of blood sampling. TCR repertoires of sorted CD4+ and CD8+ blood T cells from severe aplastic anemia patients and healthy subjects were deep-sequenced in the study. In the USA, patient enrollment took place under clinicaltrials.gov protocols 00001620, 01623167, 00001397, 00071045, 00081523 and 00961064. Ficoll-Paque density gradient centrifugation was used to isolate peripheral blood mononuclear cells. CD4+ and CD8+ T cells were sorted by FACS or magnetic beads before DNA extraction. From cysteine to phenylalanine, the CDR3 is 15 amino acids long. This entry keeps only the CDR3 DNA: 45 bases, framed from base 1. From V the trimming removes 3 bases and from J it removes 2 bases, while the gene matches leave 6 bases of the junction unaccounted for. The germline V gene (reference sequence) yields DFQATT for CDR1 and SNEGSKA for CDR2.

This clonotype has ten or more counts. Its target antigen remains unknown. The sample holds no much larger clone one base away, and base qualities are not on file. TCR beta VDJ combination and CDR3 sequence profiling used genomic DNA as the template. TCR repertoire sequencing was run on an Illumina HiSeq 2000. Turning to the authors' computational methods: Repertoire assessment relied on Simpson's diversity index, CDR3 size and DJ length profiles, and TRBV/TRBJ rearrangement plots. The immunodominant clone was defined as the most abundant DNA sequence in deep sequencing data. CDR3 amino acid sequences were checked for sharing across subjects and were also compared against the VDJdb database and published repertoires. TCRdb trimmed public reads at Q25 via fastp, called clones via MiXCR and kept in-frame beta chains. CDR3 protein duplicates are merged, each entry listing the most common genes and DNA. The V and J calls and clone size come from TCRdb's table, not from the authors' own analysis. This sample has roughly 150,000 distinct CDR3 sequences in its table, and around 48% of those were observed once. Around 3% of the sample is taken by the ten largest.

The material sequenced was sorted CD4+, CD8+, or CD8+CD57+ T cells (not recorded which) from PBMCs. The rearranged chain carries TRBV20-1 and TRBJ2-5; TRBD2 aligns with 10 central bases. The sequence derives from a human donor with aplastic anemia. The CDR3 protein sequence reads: CSASLAGVGQETQYF. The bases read TGCAGTGCTAGTCTAGCGGGAGTTGGACAAGAGACCCAGTACTTC.